The 27 T cell receptor beta chains reported below all come from one sample, sequenced in a study of blood T cell repertoires in COVID-19. Sequenced by immunoSEQ multiplex PCR; TCRdb stores in-frame clones only, minus some. The data hold almost 200,000 clones, with roughly nine tenths observed a single time. Sequencing was done on a sample of peripheral blood. These receptors were obtained from a woman aged 70-85 years with acute or convalescent COVID-19.

CDR3 amino acids: CASTPPTSGRGTGELFF. CDR3 nucleotides: TGTGCCAGCACCCCCCCGACTAGCGGGAGGGGGACCGGGGAGCTGTTTTTT. The chain combines TRBV13 with TRBJ2-2; TRBD2 matches 14 bases. The V and J ends lost 7 bases and 5 bases, in that order; junction bases with no gene match: 9. CDR1 is PRHDT and CDR2 is FYEKMQ in the germline V gene (reference sequence). This CDR3 has 17 amino acids.

This chain links TRBV5-1 with TRBJ1-5, with TRBD1 identical over 8 bases. The CDR3 is 14 residues long. J was trimmed by 5 bases and V by 4 bases; bases with no gene match: 5. CDR1 and CDR2 (germline): SGHRS, YFSETQ. In DNA form, the CDR3 reads TGCGCCAGCAGCCCGGGACAGGCCGATCAGCCCCAGCATTTT. This sequence encodes CASSPGQADQPQHF.

The rearrangement uses TRBV7-2 and TRBJ1-2; 9 nucleotides match TRBD1. This CDR3 region has 14 residues. Germline V CDR1 and CDR2: SGHTA, FQGNSA. The V segment lost 4 bases and the J segment 7 bases; nucleotides outside the gene matches: 7. In DNA, the CDR3 is TGTGCCAGCAGCTATCGGACAGGGGCTGCTGGCTACACCTTC. Translating it yields CASSYRTGAAGYTF.

This chain uses TRBV28 with TRBJ2-7, with 12 bases matching TRBD1. With 8 bases clipped from V and 2 bases from J, the junction kept 13 bases outside the gene matches. This CDR3 has 17 amino acids. The V gene's germline CDR1 is MDHEN and CDR2 SYDVKM. DNA of the CDR3: TGTGCCAGCCTGGGACAGGGGGCCGATGATCGACCCTACGAGCAGTACTTC. This codes for CASLGQGADDRPYEQYF. The full variable domain, completed using reference TRBV28 and TRBJ2-7, is DVKVTQSSRYLVKRTGEKVFLECVQDMDHENMFWYRQDPGLGLRLIYFSYDVKMKEKGDIPEGYSVSREKKERFSLILESASTNQTSMYLCASLGQGADDRPYEQYFGPGTRLTVT.

The chain combines TRBV12-3 or TRBV12-4 with TRBJ1-2; D possibly corresponds to TRBD1 (5 bases). This CDR3 has 12 residues. Deletions cut 5 bases from V and 8 bases from J, with 12 bases between. The CDR3 DNA follows: TGTGCCAGCAGTCCCGCAGGGCGAGGCTACACCTTC. This sequence encodes CASSPAGRGYTF.

The chain employs TRBV6-6 and TRBJ1-4; tentatively, D is TRBD1 (6 bases). CDR1 and CDR2 (germline): MNHNY, SVGAGI (reference sequence). The V gene lost 4 bases and the J gene lost 4 bases, with 10 bases spanning the gap. CDR3 length equals 14 residues. The CDR3 coding sequence is TGTGCCAGCAGTTTCGGACAGCTTAATGAAAAACTGTTTTTT. This translates into CASSFGQLNEKLFF.

The chain carries TRBV19 and TRBJ1-2, with 11 bases fitting TRBD1. The CDR3 contains 15 residues. Germline lookup yields CDR1 LNHDA and CDR2 SQIVND (reference sequence). The V segment lost 4 bases and the J segment 8 bases; nucleotides outside the gene matches: 9. CDR3 bases: TGTGCCAGTAGTAACGCCGGGACAGGGGGGTACGGCTACACCTTC. Translated, it gives CASSNAGTGGYGYTF.

This clone appeared many times. The V gene is TRBV11-2, the J gene TRBJ2-7; weak D call: TRBD2 (6 bases). V dropped 4 bases and J dropped 0 bases, with 13 bases sitting between them. The CDR3 extends over 15 amino acids. CDR1 and CDR2 (germline): SGHAT, FQNNGV. Here the CDR3 DNA reads TGTGCCAGCAGCTCCCAGATCGGGAGCTCCTACGAGCAGTACTTC. This codes for CASSSQIGSSYEQYF.

The rearrangement uses TRBV18 and TRBJ1-1; no definite D call. Trimming pared 4 bases from V and 0 bases from J, leaving 12 bases between. Germline assignment: CDR1 KGHSH and CDR2 LQKENI. This CDR3 region has 15 residues. The CDR3 nucleotides read TGTGCCAGCTCACATGCCGAGGTAATGAACACTGAAGCTTTCTTT. This sequence encodes CASSHAEVMNTEAFF.

The chain is built from TRBV10-3 and TRBJ2-3; tentative D call: TRBD2 (5 bases). The germline CDR1 and CDR2 sequences are ENHRY and SYGVKD. The CDR3 length is 15 residues. The V end lost 3 bases, the J end lost 6 bases, and 16 bases lay between the germline ends. CDR3 sequence reads: CAISDPGLVGDTQYF. The DNA of the CDR3 is TGTGCCATCAGTGATCCGGGATTAGTAGGGGATACGCAGTATTTT.

The CDR3 spells CASKSSWHYNEQFF. The CDR3 bases are TGTGCCAGCAAATCTTCGTGGCACTACAATGAGCAGTTCTTC. The rearrangement uses TRBV28 and TRBJ2-1; D remains ambiguous. The germline V gene has CDR1 MDHEN and CDR2 SYDVKM. Trimming removed 7 bases at V and 3 bases at J, with 13 bases between. The CDR3 extends over 14 amino acids.

The J gene is TRBJ1-1, the V gene TRBV19, with D possibly TRBD1 on 5 matching bases. Germline CDR1 reads LNHDA; CDR2 reads SQIVND (reference sequence). The CDR3 has 14 residues. Deletions cut 0 bases from V and 6 bases from J, with 11 bases between. The CDR3 is CASSIEGTGAEAFF. The CDR3 nucleotides are TGTGCCAGTAGTATAGAAGGGACTGGGGCTGAAGCTTTCTTT.

The chain joins TRBV7-9 to TRBJ2-1; 10 bases map to TRBD1. Germline CDR1 SEHNR, CDR2 FQNEAQ (reference sequence). The CDR3 covers 15 residues. Unmatched junction bases numbered 2, after V lost 3 bases and J lost 3 bases. Here the CDR3 DNA reads TGTGCCAGCAGCTTGGGGACAGGGGTCTACAATGAGCAGTTCTTC. It translates to CASSLGTGVYNEQFF.

CDR3 loop: CASSLTTGEAFF. DNA for the CDR3: TGTGCCAGCAGCTTAACGACAGGGGAAGCTTTCTTT. This chain links TRBV7-3 with TRBJ1-1; TRBD1 matches at 7 bases. V shed 0 bases and J 8 bases; nucleotides not matched to a gene: 0. The CDR3 totals 12 residues. Germline V gives CDR1 SGHTA, CDR2 FQGTGA.

The chain couples TRBV5-4 to TRBJ2-7; 9 bases agree with TRBD1. V shed 2 bases, J shed 4 bases, and the junction held 7 bases outside the gene matches. Germline CDR1 reads SGHNT; CDR2 reads YYREEE (reference sequence). CDR3 length equals 15 residues. This CDR3 is CASSFPGQGIYEQYF. CDR3 DNA sequence: TGTGCCAGCAGCTTTCCGGGACAGGGTATTTACGAGCAGTACTTC.

V is TRBV5-1 and J is TRBJ2-1; 15 nucleotides line up with TRBD2. The CDR3 covers 16 residues. CDR1 and CDR2 from the germline V gene are SGHRS and YFSETQ. V lost 6 bases, J lost 4 bases, and 5 bases stayed unmatched. The CDR3 loop is CASIGLAGGLYNEQFF. CDR3 DNA sequence: TGCGCCAGCATCGGACTAGCGGGGGGGCTTTACAATGAGCAGTTCTTC.

CDR3 residues: CASGQGSDTEAFF. The CDR3 DNA reads TGCGCCAGCGGCCAGGGGTCGGACACTGAAGCTTTCTTT. The chain links TRBV5-1 to TRBJ1-1, with a weak D call TRBD1 (6 bases). The length of the CDR3 is 13 residues. Germline-derived CDR1 and CDR2 are SGHRS and YFSETQ. V gave up 7 bases and J gave up 3 bases, with 13 bases separating them.

This sequence joins TRBV25-1 and TRBJ2-1, with a possible D match to TRBD1 (5 bases). V was trimmed by 4 bases and J by 4 bases, leaving 11 bases between them. CDR1 is MGHDK and CDR2 is SYGVNS in the germline V gene. CDR3 length: 14 amino acids. CDR3 protein: CASSGNRIYNEQFF. In DNA, the CDR3 is TGTGCCAGCAGTGGAAACAGGATATACAATGAGCAGTTCTTC.

The V call is TRBV7-8, the J call TRBJ2-1; the match to TRBD2 covers 9 bases. V shed 1 base, J shed 8 bases, and the junction held 6 bases outside the gene matches. This CDR3 contains 15 residues. Looked up from germline, CDR1 is SGHVS and CDR2 is FQNEAQ. Here the CDR3 DNA reads TGTGCCAGCAGCTTAGGGGCGGGAGGGCCATATGAGCAGTTCTTC. This translates into CASSLGAGGPYEQFF.

The V call is TRBV18, the J call TRBJ1-1, with D maybe TRBD1 (6 bases). Trimming shortened V by 4 bases and J by 2 bases, and 11 bases separated the two germline ends. The length of the CDR3 is 14 residues. Germline loops: CDR1 KGHSH, CDR2 LQKENI. CDR3: CASSLGGLNTEAFF. CDR3 nucleotides: TGTGCCAGCTCACTCGGGGGGCTAAACACTGAAGCTTTCTTT.

The rearrangement links TRBV27 to TRBJ2-1, with a tentative D call TRBD2 (7 bases). Trimming cost V 5 bases and J 4 bases, with 15 bases left between them. CDR3 size: 15 residues. CDR1 and CDR2 from the germline V gene are MNHEY and SMNVEV (reference sequence). DNA of the CDR3: TGTGCCAGCAGTCCGAGGGGGGGGGATTACAATGAGCAGTTCTTC. It specifies CASSPRGGDYNEQFF.

The chain joins TRBV2 to TRBJ2-7; a possible D gene is TRBD1 (6 bases). Germline values: CDR1 SNHLY, CDR2 FYNNEI. Trimming shortened V by 0 bases and J by 13 bases, and 10 bases separated the two germline ends. The CDR3 totals 11 residues. DNA for the CDR3: TGTGCCAGCAGTGAAGCGGGGACACTTTACTTC. Encoded protein: CASSEAGTLYF. Supplemented by reference TRBV2 and TRBJ2-7, the full variable domain reads EPEVTQTPSHQVTQMGQEVILRCVPISNHLYFYWYRQILGQKVEFLVSFYNNEISEKSEIFDDQFSVERPDGSNFTLKIRSTKLEDSAMYFCASSEAGTLYFGPGTRLTVT.

CDR3 nucleotide sequence: TGTGCCAGTAGAACCGGCTCCTACAATGAGCAGTTCTTC. This sequence encodes CASRTGSYNEQFF. The chain combines TRBV19 with TRBJ2-1; D not resolved. Germline V lookup: CDR1 LNHDA, CDR2 SQIVND (reference sequence). The CDR3 extends over 13 amino acids. V was cut by 6 bases and J by 0 bases, with 6 bases left in between.

This clone was recorded once. The V gene is TRBV20-1, the J gene TRBJ1-2; TRBD1 is a possible D gene (6 bases). This CDR3 has 11 amino acids. The germline V gene has CDR1 DFQATT and CDR2 SNEGSKA (reference sequence). V lost 6 bases to trimming and J lost 5 bases, with 10 bases between them. The CDR3 coding sequence is TGCAGTGCCAGGACAGTGTATGGCTACACCTTC. Amino acid sequence: CSARTVYGYTF.

J is TRBJ1-1 and V is TRBV24-1; no firm D call. Per the germline V gene, CDR1 is KGHDR and CDR2 is SFDVKD. The CDR3 consists of 12 residues. Deletions cut 2 bases from V and 8 bases from J, with 8 bases between. CDR3 DNA sequence: TGTGCCACCAGTGATTCCTTCGGGGAAGCTTTCTTT. Amino acids: CATSDSFGEAFF.

This clone was counted once. V usage is TRBV18 and J usage is TRBJ2-7; D might be TRBD1 (5 bases). V shed 2 bases and J shed 3 bases, with 11 bases lying between them. Germline CDR1 KGHSH, CDR2 LQKENI. The CDR3 is 14 residues long. CDR3: CASSPDRRGYEQYF. The DNA of the CDR3 is TGTGCCAGCTCACCAGACAGACGCGGCTACGAGCAGTACTTC.

This clone was counted between two and nine times. This chain connects TRBV5-4 to TRBJ2-3; 7 bases line up with TRBD1. The CDR3 contains 14 residues. Germline V gene lookup returns CDR1 SGHNT and CDR2 YYREEE (reference sequence). V lost 3 bases to trimming and J lost 2 bases; unmatched junction nucleotides: 3. The CDR3 nucleotides read TGTGCCAGCAGCTGGGACAGTCTCACAGATACGCAGTATTTT. The encoded protein is CASSWDSLTDTQYF.